The 10 T cell receptor beta chains listed next were all sequenced from one sample in a study of Ad26.COV2.S vaccination and SARS-CoV-2 variants. The assay was immunoSEQ multiplex PCR, and TCRdb's table has in-frame clones only and misses some. The repertoire has 400,000 to 450,000 clones, 80% to 95% of them found once; the top ten carry 10% to 15%. Treatment of the sample: approximately 18 received Ad26.COV2.S at low or high dose, single or two shots; about 5 received placebo; per-sample allocation not given. It was on day 63 after the first vaccine or placebo injection that samples were taken. This specimen consisted of peripheral blood, obtained in a trial of Ad26.COV2.S vaccine versus placebo. All receptors derive from a person aged 18-65 years who received the Ad26.COV2.S COVID-19 vaccine or a placebo.

This chain uses TRBV7-9 with TRBJ1-2; D is ambiguous. The CDR3 length is 13 residues. CDR1 and CDR2 (germline): SEHNR, FQNEAQ (reference sequence). V was clipped by 1 base and J by 4 bases, with 7 bases between them. CDR3 loop: CASSLEEGYGYTF. The CDR3 coding sequence is TGTGCCAGCAGCTTAGAGGAGGGCTATGGCTACACCTTC.

This rearrangement joins TRBV5-6 to TRBJ2-3; 11 positions agree with TRBD1. The germline V gene encodes CDR1 SGHDT and CDR2 YYEEEE. CDR3 length equals 15 residues. V shed 4 bases, J shed 3 bases, and the junction held 4 bases outside the gene matches. This chain's CDR3 is CASSPGTGGTDTQYF. For the CDR3, the DNA is TGTGCCAGCAGCCCAGGGACAGGGGGGACAGATACGCAGTATTTT.

This clone turned up a few times. J is TRBJ1-3 and V is TRBV7-2, with a tentative D call TRBD1 (5 bases). V was clipped by 4 bases and J by 3 bases, with 7 bases between them. Germline lookup yields CDR1 SGHTA and CDR2 FQGNSA. The CDR3 spans 13 residues. The chain's CDR3 is CASSSGVGNTIYF. CDR3 in DNA: TGTGCCAGCAGCTCGGGGGTTGGAAACACCATATATTTT.

The genes are TRBV13 and TRBJ2-7; D gene uncertain. The CDR3 extends over 16 amino acids. V lost 2 bases to trimming and J lost 2 bases, with 16 bases between them. Germline-derived CDR1 and CDR2 are PRHDT and FYEKMQ (reference sequence). The CDR3 sequence is CASSLKGAGGTYEQYF. CDR3 DNA: TGTGCCAGCAGCTTAAAAGGTGCAGGCGGTACCTACGAGCAGTACTTC.

About this clone: Other DNA sequences in this sample translate to the same CDR3. CDR3 nucleotides: TGTGCCAGCTCAGCGACACAAACCTACGAGCAGTACTTC. It codes for CASSATQTYEQYF. This chain uses TRBV18 with TRBJ2-7; D is undetermined. The ends were cut back, 5 bases at V and 2 bases at J, with 10 bases in the middle. The CDR3 loop spans 13 amino acids. Germline loops: CDR1 KGHSH, CDR2 LQKENI.

The V and J genes are TRBV27 and TRBJ2-1, with D unclear. V was pared by 10 bases and J by 8 bases, with 12 bases between. The CDR3 covers 11 residues. CDR1 and CDR2 (germline): MNHEY, SMNVEV (reference sequence). The CDR3 region is CATVAPHEQFF. The CDR3 region has the DNA TGTGCCACCGTAGCCCCACATGAGCAGTTCTTC.

This chain joins TRBV30 and TRBJ2-5; D remains unclear. This CDR3 region has 15 residues. Trimming cost V 7 bases and J 5 bases, with 23 bases left between them. Germline V lookup: CDR1 GTSNPN, CDR2 SVGIG (reference sequence). The CDR3 loop is CAYPNRPPTPETQYF. The DNA of the CDR3 is TGTGCCTACCCAAATCGGCCGCCAACCCCTGAGACCCAGTACTTC.

V gene TRBV7-2 combines with J gene TRBJ2-1, with TRBD1 identical over 8 bases. Germline V gives CDR1 SGHTA, CDR2 FQGNSA. The CDR3 loop spans 17 amino acids. With V trimmed by 5 bases and J by 3 bases, 12 bases remained unmatched. The CDR3 region has the DNA TGTGCCAGCAGCCCCTTGCTGGGACAGGTTAACTACAATGAGCAGTTCTTC. Encoded protein: CASSPLLGQVNYNEQFF.

The chain has TRBV29-1 and TRBJ1-2; D call uncertain. CDR1 is SQVTM, CDR2 ANQGSEA, per germline. The CDR3 has 13 residues. Deletions cut 5 bases from V and 2 bases from J, with 12 bases between. The CDR3 region has the DNA TGCAGCGTTCGTGACATAATGAACTATGGCTACACCTTC. Translated, it gives CSVRDIMNYGYTF.

The CDR3 coding sequence is TGTGCCACCAGTGACCAGACTAGCGGGAGGGCGCGGGGCTCCTACAATGAGCAGTTCTTC. Translated, it gives CATSDQTSGRARGSYNEQFF. The chain uses TRBV24-1 and TRBJ2-1; 14 bases line up with TRBD2. Trimming at V came to 4 bases and at J to 0 bases, leaving 10 bases not matched to a gene. Germline loops: CDR1 KGHDR, CDR2 SFDVKD. CDR3 length: 20 residues.